One TCR beta chain is described in this entry. What it binds is not known. Healthy people donating bone marrow made up the donors. The PCR was carried out with 60 Vbeta primers and 13 Jbeta primers. The data were produced by immunoSEQ multiplex PCR, yet TCRdb's version contains in-frame clones alone and is incomplete. The sample shows 90,000 to 150,000 clones, 65% to 85% of them seen only once. The CDR3 extends over 12 amino acids. Trimming removed 6 bases at V and 0 bases at J, with 9 bases between. Germline CDR1 and CDR2: SQVTM and ANQGSEA. This entry is derived from a study of cytomegalovirus exposure and HLA in healthy donors. Study conclusions and caveats: Reported results showed that the classifier diagnosed cytomegalovirus status with high specificity and sensitivity. The majority of CMV-associated TCR beta chains were reported as apparently HLA-restricted in a later analysis. It was reported in a later analysis that an Asian-associated ancestry cluster showed fewer N-insertions than the 666-donor mean.

The rearrangement links TRBV29-1 to TRBJ2-7; the D is unclear. This receptor was identified in a middle-aged man in good health and CMV-seropositive. The sample taken for sequencing was PBMCs. DNA of the CDR3: TGCAGCGTCGCTATAAGCTCCTACGAGCAGTACTTC. Encoded protein: CSVAISSYEQYF.